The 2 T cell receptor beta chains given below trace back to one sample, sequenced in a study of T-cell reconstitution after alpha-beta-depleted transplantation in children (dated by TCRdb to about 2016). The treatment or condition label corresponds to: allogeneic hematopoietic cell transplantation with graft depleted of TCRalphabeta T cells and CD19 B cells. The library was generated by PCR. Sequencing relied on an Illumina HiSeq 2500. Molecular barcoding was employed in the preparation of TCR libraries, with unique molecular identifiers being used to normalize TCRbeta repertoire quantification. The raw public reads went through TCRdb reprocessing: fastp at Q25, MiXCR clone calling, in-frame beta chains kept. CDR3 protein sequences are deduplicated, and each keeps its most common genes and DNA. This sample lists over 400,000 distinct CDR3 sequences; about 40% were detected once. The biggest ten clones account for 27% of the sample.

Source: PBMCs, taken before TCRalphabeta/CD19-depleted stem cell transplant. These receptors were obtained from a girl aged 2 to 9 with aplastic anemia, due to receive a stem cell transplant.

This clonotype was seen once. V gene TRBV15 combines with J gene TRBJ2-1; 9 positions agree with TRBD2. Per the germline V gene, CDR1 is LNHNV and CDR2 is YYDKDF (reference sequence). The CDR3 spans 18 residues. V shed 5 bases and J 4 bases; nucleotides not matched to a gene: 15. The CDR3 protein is CATSLRGGSGGRYNEQFF. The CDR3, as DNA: TGTGCCACCAGCTTGAGAGGGGGGAGCGGGGGGCGATACAATGAGCAGTTCTTC.

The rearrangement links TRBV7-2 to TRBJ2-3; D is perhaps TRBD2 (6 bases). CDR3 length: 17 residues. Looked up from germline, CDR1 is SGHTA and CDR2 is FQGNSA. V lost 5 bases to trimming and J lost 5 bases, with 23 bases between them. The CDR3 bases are TGTGCCAGCAGCACCCCAAGGAGCGGAGGGTCCAGAGATACGCAGTATTTT. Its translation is CASSTPRSGGSRDTQYF.